This T cell receptor (beta chain) appears in the sequencing data of a study of blood T cell repertoires in COVID-19. The wider study: Samples representing acute and convalescent COVID-19 were sourced from the United States, Italy and Spain. Nucleic acid was either cDNA or gDNA, and it came from T cells, B-cell-depleted T cells, or PBMCs.

Profiled with immunoSEQ multiplex PCR; TCRdb holds only in-frame clones, not every one. Counted here are about 87,000 clones, approximately 86% occurring once; the ten biggest clones make up less than 6.5%. The CDR3 has 14 amino acids. Trimming pared 2 bases from V and 0 bases from J, leaving 7 bases between. Germline assignment: CDR1 SGHAT and CDR2 FQNNGV. The chain uses TRBV11-2 and TRBJ1-2, with D hard to call. The receptor was derived from a man aged 35 to 55 with acute or convalescent COVID-19. Sequencing used peripheral blood. CDR3 sequence reads: CASSLMQANYGYTF. Here the CDR3 DNA reads TGTGCCAGCAGCTTAATGCAGGCTAACTATGGCTACACCTTC.